Listed here is a single T cell receptor (beta chain). The data belong to a study of blood T cell repertoires in COVID-19. The CDR3 consists of 19 residues. CDR1 and CDR2 from the germline V gene are SNHLY and FYNNEI. Trimming pared 3 bases from V and 1 base from J, leaving 25 bases between. Profiling relied on immunoSEQ multiplex PCR, and the TCRdb table lists in-frame clones only, not all of them. The table lists over 200,000 clones, 80% to 90% of them singletons, with around 3.6% in the top ten. Sequencing was carried out using PBMCs or T cells enriched from blood (not recorded which). The sequence was obtained from a woman aged 30 to 39 who had been exposed to COVID-19. The chain employs TRBV2 and TRBJ2-7; D perhaps matches TRBD2 (5 bases). Written as DNA, the CDR3 is TGTGCCAGCAGTGAGTTAGCCGGCCCCTTGGACTGGTTATCCTACGAGCAGTACTTC. Residues: CASSELAGPLDWLSYEQYF.